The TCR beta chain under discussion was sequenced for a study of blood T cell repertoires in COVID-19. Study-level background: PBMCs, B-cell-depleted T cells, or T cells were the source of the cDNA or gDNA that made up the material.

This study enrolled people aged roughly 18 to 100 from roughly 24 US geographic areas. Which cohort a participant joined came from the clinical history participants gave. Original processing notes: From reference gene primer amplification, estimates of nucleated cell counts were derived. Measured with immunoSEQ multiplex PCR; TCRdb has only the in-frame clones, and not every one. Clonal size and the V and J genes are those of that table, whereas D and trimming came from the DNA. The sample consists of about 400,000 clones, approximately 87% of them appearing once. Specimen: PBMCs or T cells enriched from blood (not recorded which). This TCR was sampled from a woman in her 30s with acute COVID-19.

CDR3 in DNA: TGCGCCAGCAACATTGGGGAGACAGATACGCAGTATTTT. Translation gives CASNIGETDTQYF. The chain couples TRBV5-1 to TRBJ2-3, with D possibly TRBD2 on 5 matching bases. V was clipped by 6 bases and J by 3 bases, with 11 bases between them. The CDR3 consists of 13 residues. Germline CDR1 is SGHRS and CDR2 is YFSETQ.